The 8 T cell receptor beta chains given below trace back to one sample, sequenced in a study of beta chain features in type 1 diabetes (dated by TCRdb to about 2018). Library generation was performed with the immunoSEQ multiplex PCR assay. The entire isolated RNA was reverse transcribed using the High Capacity cDNA Reverse Transcription Kit, and thus expressed TCRB transcripts were sequenced. What TCRdb holds here is the immuneACCESS table cut down to in-frame rearrangements. Part of the clones is not present; checked against another copy, under half of the missing clones reflect an unresolved V gene, and the others are unexplained. Across this sample there are about 360,000 clones, with about 12% seen only once. The top ten clonotypes cover roughly 0.017% of the sample. Sequences were obtained from naive CD4+ T cells from blood. Read against the paper, the sample's cell subset or site label means: true naive CD4+ T cells. The receptor set was obtained from a man in his late teens or twenties in good health.

The chain carries TRBV10-3 and TRBJ2-7; perhaps TRBD2 as D (5 bases). CDR3 length: 13 residues. In germline, CDR1 is ENHRY, CDR2 SYGVKD. V was shortened by 2 bases and J by 6 bases, with 11 bases between the two germline ends. The CDR3 bases are TGTGCCATCAGTGAGAGGGCTAGCCGCGAGCAGTACTTC. Translating it yields CAISERASREQYF.

The chain recombines TRBV7-3 with TRBJ2-5, with TRBD2 as a possible D gene (5 bases). Looked up from germline, CDR1 is SGHTA and CDR2 is FQGTGA. This CDR3 spans 13 amino acids. Trimming removed 5 bases from V and 6 bases from J, with 13 bases in between. Written as DNA, the CDR3 is TGTGCCAGCAGCCCCCCGGGGTCCAAGACCCAGTACTTC. Amino acids: CASSPPGSKTQYF.

This clone was picked up a small number of times. The chain carries TRBV29-1 and TRBJ1-2; 7 bases are shared with TRBD1. The ends lost 7 bases at V and 2 bases at J; junction bases unmatched: 4. CDR3 size: 12 residues. CDR1 is SQVTM and CDR2 is ANQGSEA in the germline V gene. This CDR3 reads CSGTGQNYGYTF. The CDR3 coding sequence is TGCAGCGGGACGGGACAGAACTATGGCTACACCTTC.

The table lists this clone with a few counts. The CDR3 nucleotides read TGCAGCGTTTTCAGGGCGTCGAACACTGAAGCTTTCTTT. Translating it yields CSVFRASNTEAFF. The chain employs TRBV29-1 and TRBJ1-1; perhaps TRBD1 as D (5 bases). The germline V gene encodes CDR1 SQVTM and CDR2 ANQGSEA. The ends were cut back, 5 bases at V and 1 base at J, with 11 bases in the middle. The CDR3 has 13 amino acids.

CDR3 amino acids: CASSERRRLADNSYEQYF. The CDR3 DNA reads TGTGCCAGCAGTGAACGCCGTCGACTAGCGGACAACTCCTACGAGCAGTACTTC. The chain employs TRBV6-1 and TRBJ2-7; 9 bases fit TRBD2. V was pared by 2 bases and J by 0 bases, with 11 bases of the junction left unmatched. This CDR3 comprises 18 residues. Germline CDR1 MNHNS, CDR2 SASEGT.

The rearrangement links TRBV11-3 to TRBJ2-1, with 8 nucleotides matching TRBD1. CDR1 SGHNT and CDR2 YENEEA come from the germline V gene. This CDR3 contains 14 residues. Germline trimming cut 4 bases from V and 7 bases from J; bases unmatched to any gene: 6. CDR3 amino acids: CASSSHRGENEQFF. The CDR3 DNA reads TGTGCCAGCAGCTCCCACAGGGGGGAGAATGAGCAGTTCTTC.

This clone showed up just a few times. The rearrangement joins TRBV4-1 to TRBJ1-2; 8 bases align to TRBD1. Losses at the gene ends were 1 base for V and 1 base for J; bases not matched to a gene: 8. This CDR3 comprises 17 residues. CDR1 is MGHRA, CDR2 YSYEKL, per germline. This chain's CDR3 is CASSQVRGTGNNYGYTF. CDR3 sequence (DNA): TGCGCCAGCAGCCAAGTTCGGGGGACAGGAAATAACTATGGCTACACCTTC.

The genes are TRBV9 and TRBJ2-3; the match to TRBD2 covers 8 bases. The CDR3 spans 18 residues. Trimming cost V 0 bases and J 0 bases; bases outside gene matches: 9. CDR1 and CDR2 (germline): SGDLS, YYNGEE. The CDR3 sequence: CASSVDPRGGSSTDTQYF. The CDR3 bases are TGTGCCAGCAGCGTAGACCCCCGGGGGGGGTCTAGCACAGATACGCAGTATTTT.